This T cell receptor (beta chain) came from a study of beta chain features in type 1 diabetes. Study-wide background: The samples had 90 million to 130 million sorted cells examined in all. Overall study findings and caveats: VDJ junctions from type 1 diabetes patients carried fewer insertions and larger deletions. Within each of all four CD4+ subsets, Type 1 diabetes patients had TCRB CDR3s that were moderately but significantly shorter. TCRB rearrangement may or may not be influenced by HLA type; here this remained unresolved.

The V and J ends lost 6 bases and 9 bases, in that order; junction bases with no gene match: 14. CDR1 and CDR2 (germline): SQVTM, ANQGSEA. CDR3 size: 14 residues. Expressed TCRB transcripts were sequenced after all isolated RNA was converted to cDNA. Sequencing was performed with immunoSEQ multiplex PCR; in TCRdb, only in-frame clones are kept and a portion is missing. The profile shows more than 300,000 clones, over 10% of them singletons. Note on this clone: No antigen is known for it. This sample also contains other DNA sequences that code for the same CDR3.

The chain links TRBV29-1 to TRBJ2-1, with 7 bases fitting TRBD2. This TCR derives from a young woman with type 1 diabetes. The sequencing input was naive CD4+ T cells from blood. CDR3 bases: TGCAGCGTCGCTCGCGGGAGCGGATCCCGTGAGCAGTTCTTC. Its translation: CSVARGSGSREQFF.